This T cell receptor beta chain is from a study of T-cell memory formation after mild COVID-19 (dated by TCRdb to 2020 to 2023). Some background on the complete study: TCR sequence clusters from the two donors were found to be largely donor specific. In two donors, T-cell clones that expanded and contracted after mild COVID-19 were followed by sequencing TCRalpha and TCRbeta repertoires longitudinally. Two young, previously healthy adult volunteers, one female and one male, were included in the cohort. The paper's findings and limits, for the study overall: Contracting CD4+ clones were found mainly in CM and EM memory subsets, while CD8+ clones were enriched in EMRA. The detection of some responding clones in pre-infection memory suggests that pre-existing cross-reactive memory T cells joined the SARS-CoV-2 response. From day 15 to 85, contracting clones showed balanced CD4/CD8 phenotypes, whereas a second wave of clones that expanded from day 15 to 37 leaned towards CD4+. The study covered only a couple of mild cases, and larger cohorts including severe cases with pre-infection samples were considered necessary. SARS-CoV-2 specificity was not confirmed for the second-wave clones peaking on day 37.

The V end gives up 7 bases and the J end 6 bases, leaving 10 bases in the junction not matched to a gene. Counted from cysteine to phenylalanine, this CDR3 has 15 amino acids. Only CDR3 DNA remains: 45 bases, in frame from the first base. The germline V gene sets CDR1 to SGHTA and CDR2 to FQGNSA. Worth noting for this clonotype: Its cognate antigen has yet to be identified. Per-base qualities were not stored, and no clone one base away is much larger.

Sequenced on an Illumina NovaSeq 6000. Using 5'RACE with constant-segment primers, TCRalpha and TCRbeta cDNA libraries were constructed, with sample barcodes and unique molecular identifiers added in the process. RNA was extracted from every sample with Trizol reagent. The libraries were amplified in two PCR steps, and the second step added a second sample barcode and Illumina TruSeq adapters. Libraries were sequenced on an Illumina NovaSeq with 2 x 150 bp paired-end reads. Turning to the authors' computational methods: Reads were demultiplexed and collapsed into UMI-guided consensus sequences with migec v1.2.7. Using mixcr v2.1.11, UMI consensuses were aligned to TRA and TRB V and J templates and then assembled into clonotypes. Clonotypes were classified as expanded or contracted when called significant by both edgeR and NoisET, with noise models trained on biological replicates. For edgeR calls, the cutoffs were a false discovery rate-adjusted p below 0.01 and a log2 fold-change threshold of 1. As an exploratory analysis of dynamics, PCA with hierarchical clustering was applied to max-normalized trajectories of the 1000 most abundant clonotypes. Separately sequenced CD4+ and CD8+ repertoires were used to assign a CD4 or CD8 phenotype to each responding clone. The public reads were quality trimmed at Q25 with fastp and then assembled into clones with MiXCR by TCRdb, keeping productive beta chains. Rows merge per CDR3 protein into single entries with the most common DNA and genes. The V and J calls shown here were made by TCRdb, not taken from the authors' results. A total of 65,000 to 95,000 distinct CDR3 sequences appear in this sample, around 13% of them only once. The top ten constitute around two fifths of the sample.

Ficoll-Paque density gradient centrifugation was used to isolate PBMCs. This receptor was obtained from a man aged 18 to 30 who had mild COVID-19 (a few samples of this study predate the infection). The sample titles of this study are shuffled in the database, so cell type and time point are left out; the donor was told from shared clones. Rearrangement joined TRBV7-2 to TRBJ1-5, and 9 junctional nucleotides match TRBD1. The source material was PBMCs or a T cell subset sorted from them (not recorded which). The CDR3 reads CASNPGQGLGQPQHF. The nucleotide sequence reads TGTGCCAGCAACCCGGGACAGGGTTTAGGTCAGCCCCAGCATTTT.